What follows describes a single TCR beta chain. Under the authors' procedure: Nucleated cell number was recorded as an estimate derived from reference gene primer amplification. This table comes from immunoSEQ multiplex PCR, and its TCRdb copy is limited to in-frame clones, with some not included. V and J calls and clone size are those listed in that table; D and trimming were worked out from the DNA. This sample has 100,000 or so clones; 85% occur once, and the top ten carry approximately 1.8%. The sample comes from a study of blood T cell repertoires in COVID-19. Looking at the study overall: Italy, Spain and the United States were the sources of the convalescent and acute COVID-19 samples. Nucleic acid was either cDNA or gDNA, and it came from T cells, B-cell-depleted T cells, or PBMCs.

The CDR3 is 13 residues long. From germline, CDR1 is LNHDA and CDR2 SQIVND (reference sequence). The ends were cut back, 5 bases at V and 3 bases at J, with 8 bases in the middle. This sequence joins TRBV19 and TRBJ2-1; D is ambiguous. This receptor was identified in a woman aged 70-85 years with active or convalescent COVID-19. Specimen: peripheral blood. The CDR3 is CASSPRLYNEQFF. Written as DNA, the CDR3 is TGTGCCAGTAGTCCTCGACTCTACAATGAGCAGTTCTTC.